This paragraph covers one TCR beta chain sequence. The germline gene is not matched at one end of the junction; a read error may be the cause. This entry comes from a study of shared clonotypes between healthy human individuals. Per the germline V gene, CDR1 is MGHRA and CDR2 is YSYEKL. CDR3 size: 12 residues. Clones were read by immunoSEQ multiplex PCR, and TCRdb kept only the in-frame ones, dropping some. This sample has 2 million to 2.5 million clones, with approximately 93% found just once. The source of this sequence is a man aged 18 to 29 in good health. Some clones in this sample may be carry-over from other donors' samples. Source material: naive CD4+ T cells from PBMCs. The sample's subset: CD45RA+ positively selected. The chain carries TRBV4-1 and TRBJ2-1, with D perhaps matching TRBD1 (5 bases). CDR3: CASSQVAGLRIF. The CDR3, as DNA: TGCGCCAGCAGCCAAGTCGCAGGGCTTAGGATCTTC.